The rows below give T cell receptor beta chains drawn from one sample of a study of T cell responses to AZD1222 COVID-19 vaccine. Repertoires were generated with immunoSEQ multiplex PCR, while TCRdb's copy carries only in-frame clones and drops some. The sample contains 150,000 or so clones, approximately 92% of which appear only once. Specimen: peripheral blood, collected 28 days after the second AZD1222 dose. The receptors here all came from an adult who received the AZD1222 COVID-19 vaccine. CDR3s include the opening cysteine and the closing phenylalanine or tryptophan. Fields, in order: J gene, V gene, D gene, CDR3 DNA, CDR3 protein. A D gene is named only where the DNA matches it firmly.

TRBJ1-2	TRBV30	TRBD1	TGTGCCTGGTGGCGGACAGGAAACTATGGCTACACCTTC	CAWWRTGNYGYTF
TRBJ1-1	TRBV7-6	NA	TGTGCCAGCAGCTTAGCGCGGGTAGGACCGAACACTGAAGCTTTCTTT	CASSLARVGPNTEAFF
TRBJ1-6	TRBV28	TRBD1	TGTGCCAGCAGATGGGGACAGGGGGCCTGGAATTCACCCCTCCACTTT	CASRWGQGAWNSPLHF
TRBJ2-2	TRBV30	NA	TGTGCCTGGAGTGTAGGGGGGGGTTACACCGGGGAGCTGTTTTTT	CAWSVGGGYTGELFF
TRBJ2-7	TRBV2	TRBD2	TGTGCCAGCAGTGAAGGACTAGCGGGTCTTTCCTACGAGCAGTACTTC	CASSEGLAGLSYEQYF
TRBJ2-2	TRBV3-1/TRBV3-2	NA	TGTGCCAGCAGCCAAGGCGGTAGGGCGGATGGCGGGGAGCTGTTTTTT	CASSQGGRADGGELFF
TRBJ1-5	TRBV19	NA	TGTGCCAGTAGTATGCGGTCCTACCCCAGCAATCAGCCCCAGCATTTT	CASSMRSYPSNQPQHF
TRBJ2-1	TRBV18	NA	TGTGCCAGCTCACAGGACATCTCCTACAATGAGCAGTTCTTC	CASSQDISYNEQFF
TRBJ1-1	TRBV5-1	NA	TGCGCCAGCAGCTTGGGGACAGTTAAGAACACTGAAGCTTTCTTT	CASSLGTVKNTEAFF
TRBJ1-5	TRBV19	TRBD1	TGTGCCAGTAGGCCAGGGACAGTCAATCAGCCCCAGCATTTT	CASRPGTVNQPQHF
TRBJ1-4	TRBV9	NA	TGTGCCAGCAGCGTAGGAGATCCTAATGAAAAACTGTTTTTT	CASSVGDPNEKLFF
TRBJ1-4	TRBV28	NA	TGTGCCAGCAGTTCCGGACAGATTAATGAAAAACTGTTTTTT	CASSSGQINEKLFF